The TCR beta chain described here comes from a study of shared clonotypes between healthy human individuals. Study observations and caveats: Expectations were that clonotype sharing among donors would be affected by sequencing depth. Generation probabilities of non-shared clonotypes were lower (relative to those shared by all four donors).

Germline V gene sequence: CDR1 SGHTA, CDR2 FQGNSA. The CDR3 loop spans 11 amino acids. Deletions cut 6 bases from V and 7 bases from J, with 7 bases between. The test was conducted at deep level. Some clones are missing from TCRdb's copy, which holds only in-frame ones; the method was immunoSEQ multiplex PCR. The sample contains roughly 1,800,000 clones, about 95% of which appear only once. Positively selected for CCR7, the CD45RO-negative cells used as naive CD8 cells excluded terminally differentiated effector memory CD45RA+ cells. Donors, healthy HIV-negative adults, lacked recent acute infections or vaccinations. Points on this clone: Antigen: not known.

The origin of this receptor is a man aged 18 to 30 in good health. The rearrangement links TRBV7-2 to TRBJ2-1; D call uncertain. The sample comprised naive CD8+ T cells sorted from blood. CDR3 amino acids: CASRSINEQFF. The CDR3 DNA reads as TGTGCCAGCAGGTCAATTAATGAGCAGTTCTTC.